This TCR beta chain was retrieved from a study of blood T cell repertoires in COVID-19. Participant ages covered about 18 to 95 years across 24 US areas. The study assigned cohorts using participant-reported clinical history. Before they entered the study, exposed participants had met a COVID-19 case within 2 weeks. In its sample, this clone was seen a few times. The CDR3 is 14 residues long. Germline V gene sequence: CDR1 SGHVS, CDR2 FQNEAQ. V trimming: 2 bases; J trimming: 7 bases; junction bases outside the gene matches: 7. Authors' processing steps: Estimates of nucleated cell counts were drawn from the amplification of reference gene primers. Data came from immunoSEQ multiplex PCR; TCRdb stores just in-frame clones and leaves some out. The V and J calls and clone size were taken over from that table, and D and trimming were inferred from the DNA. Found here are approximately 300,000 clones, more than 90% of them singletons; the top ten hold about 4%.

This clonotype originated in a woman aged 25 to 39 who had been exposed to COVID-19. The chain combines TRBV7-8 with TRBJ1-1, with 7 bases aligning to TRBD1. The sequenced sample consisted of PBMCs or T cells enriched from blood (not recorded which). CDR3 region: CASSLPTGLSEAFF. The CDR3 DNA reads as TGTGCCAGCAGCTTACCGACAGGGTTGAGTGAAGCTTTCTTT.